This T cell receptor beta chain was identified in a study of CD4 T cells in relation to SARS-CoV-2 and coronaviruses. Looking at the study overall: Of the patients, fewer than 10 were male, a few female, two Hispanic. Crossreactive spike epitopes shared across donors were mapped to their HLA restriction.

Naive and memory CD4+ T cells were separated from cryopreserved PBMCs. Uncultured naive and memory CD4+ T cells supplied DNA for deep TCR-beta sequencing. Assay: immunoSEQ multiplex PCR; the TCRdb copy retains only in-frame clones and omits some. The sample holds about 37,000 clones; 80% to 90% are singletons and the top ten take about 3%. CDR1 and CDR2 (germline): LGHNA, YNFKEQ. The CDR3 is 15 residues long. Trimming removed 0 bases from V and 4 bases from J, with 10 bases in between. Sequencing was performed on memory CD4+ T cells from PBMCs. The V and J genes are TRBV4-2 and TRBJ2-1, with a weak D call TRBD1 (5 bases). The TCR sequence derives from an adult with COVID-19. In DNA, the CDR3 is TGTGCCAGCAGCCAAGAGGGGCGGCCTTACAATGAGCAGTTCTTC. Translation: CASSQEGRPYNEQFF.